This paragraph reports one T cell receptor (beta chain). Its antigen remains unidentified. The PCR made use of 60 Vbeta and 13 Jbeta primers. Assay: immunoSEQ multiplex PCR; the TCRdb copy retains only in-frame clones and omits some. Among 99,000 or so clones listed, around 70% were seen once. This specimen belongs to a study of cytomegalovirus exposure and HLA in healthy donors. Whole-study results and caveats: It is likely that the observed cluster of highly shared sequence variants was a sequencing artifact.

This CDR3 spans 15 amino acids. V shed 2 bases, J shed 2 bases, and the junction held 3 bases outside the gene matches. The germline V gene encodes CDR1 LNHNV and CDR2 YYDKDF (reference sequence). The source is a man under 40 in good health and CMV-seronegative. The sample consisted of PBMCs. The chain recombines TRBV15 with TRBJ2-5, with 9 bases fitting TRBD1. The DNA for the CDR3 is TGTGCCACCAGCAGAAAGACAGGGGGTCAAGAGACCCAGTACTTC. This encodes CATSRKTGGQETQYF.